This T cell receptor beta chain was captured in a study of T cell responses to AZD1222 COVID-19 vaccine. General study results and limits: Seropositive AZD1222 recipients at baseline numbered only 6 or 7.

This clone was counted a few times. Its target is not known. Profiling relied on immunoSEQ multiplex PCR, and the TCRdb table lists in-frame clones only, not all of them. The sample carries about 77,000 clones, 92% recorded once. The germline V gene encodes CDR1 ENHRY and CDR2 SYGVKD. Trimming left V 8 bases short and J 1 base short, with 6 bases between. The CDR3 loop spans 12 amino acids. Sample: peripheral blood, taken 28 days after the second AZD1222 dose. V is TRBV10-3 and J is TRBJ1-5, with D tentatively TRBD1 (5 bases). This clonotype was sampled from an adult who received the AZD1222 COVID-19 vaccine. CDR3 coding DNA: TGTGCCATCGGGGACAGCAATCAGCCCCAGCATTTT. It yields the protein CAIGDSNQPQHF.